This TCR beta chain was identified during a study of T cell responses to AZD1222 COVID-19 vaccine. The CDR3 runs to 13 residues. The ends were cut back, 1 base at V and 2 bases at J, with 5 bases in the middle. The V gene's germline CDR1 is LGHDT and CDR2 YNNKEL (reference sequence). Worth noting for this clone: No antigen is known for it.

Study outcomes and limitations: Distributed over spike, vaccine-associated CD4 TCRs predominated at 160-218 and 743-854.

Only in-frame clones appear in the TCRdb table, and some are missing; sequencing was by immunoSEQ multiplex PCR. The table shows 95,000 to 150,000 clones, with 92% occurring only once. The starting material was peripheral blood, obtained on day 0 of AZD1222 vaccination. The chain carries TRBV3-1 (or the pseudogene TRBV3-2) and TRBJ2-5; no clear D gene. This clonotype originated in an adult in good health. CDR3 residues: CASSQGYQETQYF. CDR3 nucleotide sequence: TGTGCCAGCAGCCAAGGTTATCAAGAGACCCAGTACTTC.